The 7 T cell receptor beta chains below all came from one sample that was sequenced in a study of identical twins. TCRdb called the 5' RACE reads again in MiXCR, with one record for every CDR3 protein. The table shows some 570,000 distinct CDR3 sequences, with approximately 20% occurring only once. The same data also contributed to another study, on yellow fever vaccine responses in identical twins.

Sequenced: CD4+ T cells sorted from blood. The receptors here all came from a woman aged 18-29 years in good health.

The chain joins TRBV27 to TRBJ2-7; a possible D gene is TRBD2 (5 bases). Germline V lookup: CDR1 MNHEY, CDR2 SMNVEV (reference sequence). Trimming shortened V by 7 bases and J by 1 base, and 17 bases separated the two germline ends. CDR3 length: 15 residues. In nucleotides, the CDR3 is TGTGCCAGCACCTTGACGGAGCGGCAATCCTACGAGCAGTACTTC. Its protein is CASTLTERQSYEQYF.

J is TRBJ1-1 and V is TRBV2; the D is unclear. The germline V gene encodes CDR1 SNHLY and CDR2 FYNNEI. With 0 bases removed from V and 1 base from J, the gap between germline ends came to 12 bases. The CDR3 sequence is 16 residues long. The CDR3 nucleotides read TGTGCCAGCAGTGAAGCCCTGGGGAGGCCGAACACTGAAGCTTTCTTT. It encodes CASSEALGRPNTEAFF.

The rearrangement uses TRBV5-1 and TRBJ2-7, with a tentative D call TRBD1 (6 bases). Trimming cost V 1 base and J 6 bases, with 11 bases left between them. Germline CDR1 SGHRS, CDR2 YFSETQ. This CDR3 has 13 amino acids. CDR3: CASSLTGQTEQYV. In nucleotides, the CDR3 is TGCGCCAGCAGCTTGACCGGACAGACCGAGCAGTACGTC.

This clonotype was found many times. This sequence joins TRBV12-3 or TRBV12-4 and TRBJ1-2, with TRBD1 matching 7 bases. Unmatched junction bases numbered 10, after V lost 7 bases and J lost 5 bases. The CDR3 has 14 amino acids. The CDR3 region has the DNA TGTGCCAGCACTGAGGGGGCTATGGGATATGGCTACACCTTC. It yields the protein CASTEGAMGYGYTF.

This clonotype was picked up a small number of times. This sequence joins TRBV5-5 and TRBJ2-1, with TRBD2 matching 8 bases. J was trimmed by 5 bases and V by 5 bases; bases with no gene match: 9. The CDR3 consists of 15 residues. Germline CDR1 reads SGHKS; CDR2 reads YYEKEE (reference sequence). The chain's CDR3 is CASSLSGGMNNEQFF. CDR3 bases: TGTGCCAGCAGTCTCAGCGGGGGCATGAACAATGAGCAGTTCTTC.

V gene TRBV12-3 or TRBV12-4 combines with J gene TRBJ2-1; 11 nucleotides align to TRBD2. The CDR3 runs to 17 residues. V lost 3 bases and J lost 5; bases outside the gene matches: 9. CDR3 sequence reads: CASSFPRLAGFDNEQFF. The CDR3 DNA is TGTGCCAGCAGTTTCCCGCGACTAGCGGGATTTGACAATGAGCAGTTCTTC.

This clonotype was seen only a few times. This chain links TRBV5-1 with TRBJ1-2; D is ambiguous. Trimming took 3 bases from V and 5 from J, leaving 14 bases between them. The CDR3 is made up of 14 amino acids. The germline gives CDR1 SGHRS, CDR2 YFSETQ. The CDR3 DNA reads as TGCGCCAGCAGCTCGGGAGCGCCCCTTTATGGCTACACCTTC. It specifies CASSSGAPLYGYTF.